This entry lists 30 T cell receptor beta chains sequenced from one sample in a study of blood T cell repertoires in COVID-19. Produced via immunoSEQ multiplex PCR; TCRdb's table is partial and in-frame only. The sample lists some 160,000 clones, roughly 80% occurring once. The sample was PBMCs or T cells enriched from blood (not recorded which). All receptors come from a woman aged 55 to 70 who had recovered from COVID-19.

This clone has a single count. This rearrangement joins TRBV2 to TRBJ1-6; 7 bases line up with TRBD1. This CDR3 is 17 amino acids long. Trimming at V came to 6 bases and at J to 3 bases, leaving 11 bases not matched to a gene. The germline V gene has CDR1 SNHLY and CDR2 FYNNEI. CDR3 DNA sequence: TGTGCCAGCAGACCGGGACAGAAAAATGTCTATAATTCACCCCTCCACTTT. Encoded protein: CASRPGQKNVYNSPLHF.

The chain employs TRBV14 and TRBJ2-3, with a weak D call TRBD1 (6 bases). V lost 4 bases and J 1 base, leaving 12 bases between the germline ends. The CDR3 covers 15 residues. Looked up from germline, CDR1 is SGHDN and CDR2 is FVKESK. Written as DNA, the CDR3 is TGTGCCAGCAGCCCACTATCAGGGGGCACAGATACGCAGTATTTT. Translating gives CASSPLSGGTDTQYF.

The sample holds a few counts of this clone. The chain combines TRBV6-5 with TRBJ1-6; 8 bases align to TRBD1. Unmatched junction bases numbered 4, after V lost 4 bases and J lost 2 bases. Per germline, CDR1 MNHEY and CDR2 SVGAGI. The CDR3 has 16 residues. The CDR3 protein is CASSSDRAAYNSPLHF. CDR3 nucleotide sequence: TGTGCCAGCAGTTCGGACAGGGCGGCCTATAATTCACCCCTCCACTTT.

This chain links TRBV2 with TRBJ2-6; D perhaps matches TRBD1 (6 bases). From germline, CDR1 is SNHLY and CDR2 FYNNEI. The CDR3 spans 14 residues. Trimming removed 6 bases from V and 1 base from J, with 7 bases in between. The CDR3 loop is CASRQGSGANVLTF. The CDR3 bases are TGTGCCAGCAGACAGGGTTCTGGGGCCAACGTCCTGACTTTC.

The CDR3 region has the DNA TGTGCCAGCAGCCCCCGATATGCGAGGGAGACCCAGTACTTC. It codes for CASSPRYARETQYF. The genes are TRBV6-5 and TRBJ2-5; no definite D call. V was pared by 6 bases and J by 5 bases, with 16 bases between. The germline gives CDR1 MNHEY, CDR2 SVGAGI. This CDR3 region has 14 residues.

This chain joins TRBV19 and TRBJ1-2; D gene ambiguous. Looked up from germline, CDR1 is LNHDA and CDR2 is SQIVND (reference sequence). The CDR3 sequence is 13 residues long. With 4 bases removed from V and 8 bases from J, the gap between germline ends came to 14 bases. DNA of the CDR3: TGTGCCAGTAGTAGGGAGGCCTTATACGGCTACACCTTC. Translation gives CASSREALYGYTF. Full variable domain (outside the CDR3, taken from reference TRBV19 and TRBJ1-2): DGGITQSPKYLFRKEGQNVTLSCEQNLNHDAMYWYRQDPGQGLRLIYYSQIVNDFQKGDIAEGYSVSREKKESFPLTVTSAQKNPTAFYLCASSREALYGYTFGSGTRLTVV.

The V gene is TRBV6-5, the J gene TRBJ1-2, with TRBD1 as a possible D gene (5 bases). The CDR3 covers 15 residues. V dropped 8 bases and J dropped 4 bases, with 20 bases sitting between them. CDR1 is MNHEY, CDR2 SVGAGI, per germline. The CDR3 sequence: CASHPAGGSSYGYTF. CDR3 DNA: TGTGCCAGCCACCCTGCCGGGGGTTCGTCCTATGGCTACACCTTC.

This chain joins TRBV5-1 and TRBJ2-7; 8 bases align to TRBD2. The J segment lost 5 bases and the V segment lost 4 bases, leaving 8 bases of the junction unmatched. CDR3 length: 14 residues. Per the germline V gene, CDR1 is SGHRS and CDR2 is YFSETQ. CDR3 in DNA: TGCGCCAGCAGCCTCAGGCGGGGGGCCAACGAGCAGTACTTC. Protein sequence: CASSLRRGANEQYF.

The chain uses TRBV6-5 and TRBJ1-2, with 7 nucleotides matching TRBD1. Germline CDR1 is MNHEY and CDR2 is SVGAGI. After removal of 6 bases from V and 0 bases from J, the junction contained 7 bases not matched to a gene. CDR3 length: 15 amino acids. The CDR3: CASRRGDSANYGYTF. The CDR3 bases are TGTGCCAGCAGGAGGGGGGACAGCGCTAACTATGGCTACACCTTC.

CDR3 sequence reads: CAWSVSSGGARRQYF. CDR3 in DNA: TGTGCCTGGAGTGTTTCGAGCGGGGGGGCCCGTCGGCAGTACTTC. This chain connects TRBV30 to TRBJ2-7, with 10 bases that match TRBD2. V shed 0 bases, J shed 9 bases, and the junction held 11 bases outside the gene matches. The CDR3 consists of 15 residues. Looked up from germline, CDR1 is GTSNPN and CDR2 is SVGIG (reference sequence).

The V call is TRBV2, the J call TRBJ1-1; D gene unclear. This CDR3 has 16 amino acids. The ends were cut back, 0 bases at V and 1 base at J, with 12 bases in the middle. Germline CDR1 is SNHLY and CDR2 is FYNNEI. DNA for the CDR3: TGTGCCAGCAGTGAAGCGCTTGCAGGCTCGAACACTGAAGCTTTCTTT. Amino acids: CASSEALAGSNTEAFF.

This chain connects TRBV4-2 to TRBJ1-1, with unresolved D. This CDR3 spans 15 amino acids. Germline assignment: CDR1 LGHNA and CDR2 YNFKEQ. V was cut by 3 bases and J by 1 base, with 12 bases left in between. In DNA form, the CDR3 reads TGTGCCAGCAGCCAGGCCTTCGGGAAGAACACTGAAGCTTTCTTT. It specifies CASSQAFGKNTEAFF.

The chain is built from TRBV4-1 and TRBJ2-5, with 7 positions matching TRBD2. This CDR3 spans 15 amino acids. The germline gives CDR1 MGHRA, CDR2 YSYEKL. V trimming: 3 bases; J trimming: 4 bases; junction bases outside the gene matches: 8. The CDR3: CASSQGWEGGETQYF. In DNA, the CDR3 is TGCGCCAGCAGCCAGGGGTGGGAGGGTGGAGAGACCCAGTACTTC.

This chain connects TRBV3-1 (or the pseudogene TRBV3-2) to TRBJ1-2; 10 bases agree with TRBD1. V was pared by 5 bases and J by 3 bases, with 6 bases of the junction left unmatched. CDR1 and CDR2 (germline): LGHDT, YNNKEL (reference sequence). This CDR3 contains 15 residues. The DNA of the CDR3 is TGTGCCAGCAGCAATCGACAGGGGGCTCACTATGGCTACACCTTC. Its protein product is CASSNRQGAHYGYTF.

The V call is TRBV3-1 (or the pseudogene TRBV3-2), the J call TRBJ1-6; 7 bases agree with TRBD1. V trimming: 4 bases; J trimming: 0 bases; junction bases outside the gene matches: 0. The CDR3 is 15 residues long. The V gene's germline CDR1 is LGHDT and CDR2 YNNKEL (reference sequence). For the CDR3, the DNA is TGTGCCAGCAGCCGGACAGGCTCCTATAATTCACCCCTCCACTTT. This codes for CASSRTGSYNSPLHF.

The DNA of the CDR3 is TGTGCCAGCAGCTTACAGGCCCCAGGGTACACTGAAGCTTTCTTT. It specifies CASSLQAPGYTEAFF. This chain uses TRBV7-9 with TRBJ1-1, with a weak D call TRBD1 (5 bases). The CDR3 extends over 15 amino acids. V was clipped by 2 bases and J by 3 bases, with 13 bases between them. CDR1 is SEHNR and CDR2 is FQNEAQ in the germline V gene (reference sequence).

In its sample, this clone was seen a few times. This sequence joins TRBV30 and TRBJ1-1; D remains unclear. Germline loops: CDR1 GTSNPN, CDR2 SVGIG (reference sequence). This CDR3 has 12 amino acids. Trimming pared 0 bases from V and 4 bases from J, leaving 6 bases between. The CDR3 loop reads CAWSVSFTEAFF. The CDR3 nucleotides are TGTGCCTGGAGTGTGTCGTTCACTGAAGCTTTCTTT.

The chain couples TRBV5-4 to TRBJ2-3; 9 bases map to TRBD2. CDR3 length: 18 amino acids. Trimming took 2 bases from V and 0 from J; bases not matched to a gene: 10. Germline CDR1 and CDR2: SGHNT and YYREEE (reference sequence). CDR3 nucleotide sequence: TGTGCCAGCAGCTTCGAACCTGCGGGGGGGCCTAGCACAGATACGCAGTATTTT. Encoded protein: CASSFEPAGGPSTDTQYF.

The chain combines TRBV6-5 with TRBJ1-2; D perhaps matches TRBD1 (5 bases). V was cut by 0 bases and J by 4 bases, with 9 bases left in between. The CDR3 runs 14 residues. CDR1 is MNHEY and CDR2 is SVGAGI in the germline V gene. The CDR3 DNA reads TGTGCCAGCAGTTACTCCCAGGGTGGCTATGGCTACACCTTC. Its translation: CASSYSQGGYGYTF.

In nucleotides, the CDR3 is TGTGCCAGCAGCCAAGGGGCTAGCGGGCTCGTTCCAAAGCAGTTCTTC. It codes for CASSQGASGLVPKQFF. This sequence joins TRBV3-1 (or the pseudogene TRBV3-2) and TRBJ2-1; 8 bases agree with TRBD2. The CDR3 is 16 amino acids. With V trimmed by 1 base and J by 11 bases, 13 bases remained unmatched. Germline CDR1 LGHDT, CDR2 YNNKEL (reference sequence).

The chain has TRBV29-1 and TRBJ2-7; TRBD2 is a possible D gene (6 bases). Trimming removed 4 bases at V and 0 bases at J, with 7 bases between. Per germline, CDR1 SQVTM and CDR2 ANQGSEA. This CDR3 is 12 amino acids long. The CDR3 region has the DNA TGCAGCGTTGGGGGGGACTCCTACGAGCAGTACTTC. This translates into CSVGGDSYEQYF.

The CDR3, as DNA: TGTGCCAGCTCGGGGGCAGGGGGACTTCATGGCTACACCTTC. As protein: CASSGAGGLHGYTF. The rearrangement joins TRBV7-9 to TRBJ1-2, with 7 bases matching TRBD1. CDR1 and CDR2 (germline): SEHNR, FQNEAQ (reference sequence). V lost 8 bases to trimming and J lost 6 bases; unmatched junction nucleotides: 12. The CDR3 consists of 14 residues.

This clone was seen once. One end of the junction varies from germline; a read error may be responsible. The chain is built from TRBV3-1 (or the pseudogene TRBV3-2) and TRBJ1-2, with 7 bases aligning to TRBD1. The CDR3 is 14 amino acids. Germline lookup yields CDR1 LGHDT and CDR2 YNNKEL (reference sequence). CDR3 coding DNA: TGTGCCAGCAGCCAAGAGGGACAGCATTATGACTACACCTTC. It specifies CASSQEGQHYDYTF.

This chain's CDR3 is CASSQVAGGAKNIQYF. CDR3 coding DNA: TGTGCCAGCAGCCAAGTAGCCGGGGGGGCCAAAAACATTCAGTACTTC. The chain is built from TRBV4-2 and TRBJ2-4, with 7 nucleotides matching TRBD2. The germline V gene has CDR1 LGHNA and CDR2 YNFKEQ. V lost 1 base, J lost 1 base, and 4 bases stayed unmatched. The CDR3 loop spans 16 amino acids.

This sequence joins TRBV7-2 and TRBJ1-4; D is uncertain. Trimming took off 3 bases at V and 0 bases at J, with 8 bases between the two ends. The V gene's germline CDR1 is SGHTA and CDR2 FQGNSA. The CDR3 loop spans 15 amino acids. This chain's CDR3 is CASSFLGSTNEKLFF. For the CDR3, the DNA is TGTGCCAGCAGCTTTCTCGGTTCAACTAATGAAAAACTGTTTTTT.

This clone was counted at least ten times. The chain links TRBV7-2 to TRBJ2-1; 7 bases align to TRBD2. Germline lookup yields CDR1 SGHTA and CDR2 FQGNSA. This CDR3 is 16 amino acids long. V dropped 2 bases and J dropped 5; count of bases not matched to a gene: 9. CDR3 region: CASSLLRGDWNNEQFF. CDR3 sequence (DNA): TGTGCCAGCAGCTTATTACGGGGGGACTGGAACAATGAGCAGTTCTTC.

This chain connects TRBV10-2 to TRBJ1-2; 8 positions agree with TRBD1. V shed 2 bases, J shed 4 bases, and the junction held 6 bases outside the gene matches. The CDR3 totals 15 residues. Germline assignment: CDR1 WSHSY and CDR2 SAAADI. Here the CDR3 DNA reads TGCGCCAGCAGTGAGGGGACAGGTCGTTTCTATGGCTACACCTTC. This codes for CASSEGTGRFYGYTF.

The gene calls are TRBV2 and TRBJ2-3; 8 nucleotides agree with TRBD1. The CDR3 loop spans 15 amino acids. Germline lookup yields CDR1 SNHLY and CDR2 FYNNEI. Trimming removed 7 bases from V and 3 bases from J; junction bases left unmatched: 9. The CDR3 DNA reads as TGTGCCAGCACCCCGGGGACAGGAGAGACAGATACGCAGTATTTT. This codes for CASTPGTGETDTQYF.

The CDR3 sequence: CASSLRAGQEGQPQHF. The CDR3 DNA follows: TGTGCCAGCAGCTTACGTGCAGGGCAGGAGGGTCAGCCCCAGCATTTT. The J gene is TRBJ1-5, the V gene TRBV7-2, with D tentatively TRBD1 (5 bases). The CDR3 extends over 16 amino acids. Germline lookup yields CDR1 SGHTA and CDR2 FQGNSA. V was cut by 2 bases and J by 6 bases, with 17 bases left in between.

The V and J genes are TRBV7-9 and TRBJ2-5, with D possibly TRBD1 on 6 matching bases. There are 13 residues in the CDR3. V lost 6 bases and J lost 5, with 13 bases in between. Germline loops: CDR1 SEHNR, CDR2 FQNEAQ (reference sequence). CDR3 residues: CASSSRGIETQYF. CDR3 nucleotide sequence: TGTGCCAGCAGTTCCAGGGGAATTGAGACCCAGTACTTC.